Below are 14 T cell receptor beta chains sequenced from a single sample in a study of CD8 T cells in ankylosing spondylitis. Their cognate antigens are unknown. TCRdb redid the calling of the 5' RACE reads with MiXCR, one entry per CDR3 protein. Found here are around 890,000 distinct CDR3 sequences, about 10% of them singletons; the top ten hold 0.51%. Study-wide points: A motif in TCR beta, a set of about eight highly homologous variants, appeared characteristic of ankylosing spondylitis blood.

The sample comprised blood, either unsorted or a sorted T cell fraction (not recorded which). Every receptor here comes from a male donor with ankylosing spondylitis.

The chain couples TRBV29-1 to TRBJ1-5; D is possibly TRBD1 (5 bases). The CDR3 is 13 amino acids. Germline V gene sequence: CDR1 SQVTM, CDR2 ANQGSEA. DNA of the CDR3: TGCAGTGTAAAAGGGGACTCGTGGCAGCCCCAGCATTTT. Translated: CSVKGDSWQPQHF.

This clonotype was seen a handful of times. The chain recombines TRBV6-1 with TRBJ1-1; D gene uncertain. The V gene's germline CDR1 is MNHNS and CDR2 SASEGT. The CDR3 sequence is 12 residues long. The V end was cut by 0 bases, the J end by 3 bases, with 2 bases between. CDR3 in DNA: TGTGCCAGCAGTGAAGCCCACACTGAAGCTTTCTTT. It yields the protein CASSEAHTEAFF.

This clonotype was counted at least ten times. CDR3 DNA sequence: TGCAGTGCTAATAAATTGGAGACCCAGTACTTC. Its protein product is CSANKLETQYF. This sequence joins TRBV20-1 and TRBJ2-5; D remains ambiguous. Germline V gene sequence: CDR1 DFQATT, CDR2 SNEGSKA (reference sequence). V lost 4 bases and J lost 5, with 8 bases in between. CDR3 length equals 11 residues.

The V and J genes are TRBV5-5 and TRBJ2-5; D is uncertain. Trimming took 4 bases from V and 5 from J, leaving 12 bases between them. The CDR3 has 13 residues. Per the germline V gene, CDR1 is SGHKS and CDR2 is YYEKEE (reference sequence). The CDR3 DNA sequence: TGTGCCAGCAGCGTACAGACTGGGGAGACCCAGTACTTC. The encoded protein is CASSVQTGETQYF.

The chain is built from TRBV20-1 and TRBJ2-4; D possibly corresponds to TRBD2 (5 bases). CDR3 length: 12 amino acids. Deletions cut 5 bases from V and 8 bases from J, with 13 bases between. The V gene's germline CDR1 is DFQATT and CDR2 SNEGSKA (reference sequence). DNA for the CDR3: TGCAGTGCTGATGGCCTGGGAGACATTCAGTACTTC. This translates into CSADGLGDIQYF.

This clonotype was detected ten times or more. A much larger clone differs by one base, so this may be a read error. This chain uses TRBV11-2 with TRBJ2-5, with D uncertain. Germline V gives CDR1 SGHAT, CDR2 FQNNGV. The CDR3 has 11 amino acids. Trimming removed 5 bases at V and 5 bases at J, with 6 bases between. This CDR3 reads CASSKGETQYF. The CDR3 DNA sequence: TGTGCCAGCAGCAAAGGGGAGACCCAGTACTTC.

The rearrangement uses TRBV4-3 and TRBJ2-3; 7 bases line up with TRBD1. Trimming at V came to 4 bases and at J to 0 bases, leaving 4 bases not matched to a gene. Germline V gene lookup returns CDR1 LGHNA and CDR2 YSLEER. The CDR3 consists of 15 residues. The CDR3 DNA follows: TGCGCCAGCAGCCGAGGGACAGCCAGCACAGATACGCAGTATTTT. This translates into CASSRGTASTDTQYF.

The rearrangement links TRBV7-2 to TRBJ2-5, with D possibly being TRBD1 (6 bases). Germline V gene sequence: CDR1 SGHTA, CDR2 FQGNSA. This CDR3 region has 15 residues. Trimming removed 4 bases at V and 4 bases at J, with 16 bases between. CDR3 bases: TGTGCCAGCAGCTATGGACAGTCCAGGGCAGAGACCCAGTACTTC. This translates into CASSYGQSRAETQYF.

This clonotype appeared many times. The chain couples TRBV10-3 to TRBJ2-5; 10 bases match TRBD2. CDR3 length: 16 residues. Per the germline V gene, CDR1 is ENHRY and CDR2 is SYGVKD. V trimming: 4 bases; J trimming: 4 bases; junction bases outside the gene matches: 9. The CDR3 spells CAISGASGRVGETQYF. In nucleotides, the CDR3 is TGTGCCATCAGTGGCGCTAGCGGGAGAGTAGGAGAGACCCAGTACTTC.

This clonotype was counted ten times or more. V is TRBV2 and J is TRBJ1-2, with a tentative D call TRBD1 (5 bases). The CDR3 runs to 14 residues. The germline CDR1 and CDR2 sequences are SNHLY and FYNNEI. The V end lost 7 bases, the J end lost 2 bases, and 14 bases lay between the germline ends. The CDR3, as DNA: TGTGCCAGCACCTTACGCGGGACCAACTATGGCTACACCTTC. It codes for CASTLRGTNYGYTF.

The chain has TRBV20-1 and TRBJ1-1, with no clear D. Per germline, CDR1 DFQATT and CDR2 SNEGSKA (reference sequence). This CDR3 is built from 12 residues. Trimming removed 2 bases at V and 6 bases at J, with 10 bases between. The CDR3 region is CSARPLEAEAFF. In DNA form, the CDR3 reads TGCAGTGCTAGACCCCTAGAGGCTGAAGCTTTCTTT.

This clonotype was detected a few times. CDR3 residues: CASRPITSGRFDEQFF. CDR3 sequence (DNA): TGTGCCAGCAGACCAATTACTAGCGGGAGGTTCGATGAGCAGTTCTTC. The gene calls are TRBV27 and TRBJ2-1; 12 nucleotides line up with TRBD2. This CDR3 has 16 residues. The J segment lost 8 bases and the V segment lost 6 bases, leaving 11 bases of the junction unmatched. Per the germline V gene, CDR1 is MNHEY and CDR2 is SMNVEV (reference sequence).

The chain links TRBV5-1 to TRBJ1-6, with D unclear. Looked up from germline, CDR1 is SGHRS and CDR2 is YFSETQ. Trimming removed 1 base from V and 5 bases from J, with 10 bases in between. This CDR3 is 15 amino acids long. The CDR3: CASSLQVRDNSPLHF. The CDR3 bases are TGCGCCAGCAGCTTGCAGGTTAGAGATAATTCACCCCTCCACTTT.

This clonotype was counted between two and nine times. V gene TRBV28 combines with J gene TRBJ2-3; the D gene is possibly TRBD2 (6 bases). The germline CDR1 and CDR2 sequences are MDHEN and SYDVKM. Trimming removed 5 bases at V and 8 bases at J, with 20 bases between. The CDR3 consists of 15 residues. The CDR3 nucleotides read TGTGCCAGCAGTCTCTCAGCGGGTGGTCGTGGTACGCAGTATTTT. It is translated as CASSLSAGGRGTQYF.